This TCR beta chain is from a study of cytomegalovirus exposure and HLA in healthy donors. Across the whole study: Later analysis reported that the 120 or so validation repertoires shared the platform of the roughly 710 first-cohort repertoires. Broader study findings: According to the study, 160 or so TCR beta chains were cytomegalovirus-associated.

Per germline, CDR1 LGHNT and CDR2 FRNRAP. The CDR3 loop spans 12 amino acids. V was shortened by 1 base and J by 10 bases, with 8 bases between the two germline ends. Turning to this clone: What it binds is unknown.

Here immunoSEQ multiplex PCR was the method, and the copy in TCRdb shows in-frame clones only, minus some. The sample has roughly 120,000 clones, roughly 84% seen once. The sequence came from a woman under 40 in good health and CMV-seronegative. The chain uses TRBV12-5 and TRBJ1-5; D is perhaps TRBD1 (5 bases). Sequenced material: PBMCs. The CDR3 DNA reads TGTGCTAGTGGTTTGGGGGGCGGACCCCAGCATTTT. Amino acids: CASGLGGGPQHF.